A single sample gave rise to the 10 T cell receptor beta chains below, sequenced in a study of technical replicates of blood from a handful of donors. Profiled with immunoSEQ multiplex PCR; TCRdb holds only in-frame clones, not every one. Seen here are 85,000 to 100,000 clones, more than 90% observed once, and the top ten hold approximately 0.23%. The sequencing input was T cells isolated from PBMCs. These TCRs come from a human donor in good health.

The CDR3 sequence: CASSPDRGLGNEQFF. The DNA of the CDR3 is TGTGCCAGCAGTCCGGACAGGGGGCTTGGGAATGAGCAGTTCTTC. The chain carries TRBV7-2 and TRBJ2-1; 11 nucleotides match TRBD1. Germline lookup yields CDR1 SGHTA and CDR2 FQGNSA. V gave up 6 bases and J gave up 7 bases; unmatched junction bases: 8. This CDR3 has 15 amino acids.

This clone was recorded only once. V is TRBV5-4 and J is TRBJ1-1; 8 bases line up with TRBD1. Germline V gene lookup returns CDR1 SGHNT and CDR2 YYREEE (reference sequence). V lost 6 bases, J lost 2 bases, and 6 bases stayed unmatched. The CDR3 consists of 14 residues. CDR3: CASKIGQGNTEAFF. In nucleotides, the CDR3 is TGTGCCAGCAAGATCGGACAGGGTAACACTGAAGCTTTCTTT.

J is TRBJ2-5 and V is TRBV9; the match to TRBD1 covers 7 bases. Germline CDR1 and CDR2: SGDLS and YYNGEE. Trimming took 5 bases from V and 5 from J; bases not matched to a gene: 15. The CDR3 totals 16 residues. The CDR3 loop is CASSGEGGATGETQYF. Here the CDR3 DNA reads TGTGCCAGCAGTGGTGAAGGGGGCGCGACTGGGGAGACCCAGTACTTC.

The gene calls are TRBV5-1 and TRBJ2-7; tentative D call: TRBD1 (5 bases). This CDR3 spans 16 amino acids. V was pared by 3 bases and J by 2 bases, with 18 bases between. Germline V lookup: CDR1 SGHRS, CDR2 YFSETQ. CDR3 region: CASSWGLGMTPYEQYF. In DNA, the CDR3 is TGCGCCAGCAGCTGGGGCCTTGGGATGACCCCCTACGAGCAGTACTTC.

The rearrangement links TRBV18 to TRBJ1-1; the D gene is possibly TRBD1 (5 bases). The CDR3 has 12 residues. V lost 3 bases and J lost 6, with 8 bases in between. Germline CDR1 reads KGHSH; CDR2 reads LQKENI. CDR3 DNA sequence: TGTGCCAGCTCACCCCGGGGGGCTGAAGCTTTCTTT. Amino acids: CASSPRGAEAFF.

Concerning this clone itself: An end of the junction does not agree with germline; a read error may underlie this. J is TRBJ2-7 and V is TRBV2; possible D gene TRBD1, 6 bases. CDR1 is SNHLY, CDR2 FYNNEI, per germline. The CDR3 covers 16 residues. The CDR3 loop reads CASIRTLSSFSGDLCF. The CDR3 nucleotides are TGTGCCAGCATTAGGACCTTATCTAGTTTTTCAGGGGATTTGTGCTTC.

The V call is TRBV7-7, the J call TRBJ1-1; 7 bases map to TRBD1. Germline CDR1 and CDR2: SSHAT and FNYEAQ (reference sequence). The CDR3 loop spans 13 amino acids. The CDR3 loop is CARGQETNTEAFF. The CDR3 region has the DNA TGTGCTCGCGGACAGGAGACGAACACTGAAGCTTTCTTT. Supplemented by reference TRBV7-7 and TRBJ1-1, the full variable domain reads GAGVSQSPRYKVTKRGQDVTLRCDPISSHATLYWYQQALGQGPEFLTYFNYEAQPDKSGLPSDRFSAERPEGSISTLTIQRTEQRDSAMYRCARGQETNTEAFFGQGTRLTVV.

This clone was found once. J is TRBJ1-2 and V is TRBV30; 7 nucleotides match TRBD1. J was trimmed by 4 bases and V by 5 bases; bases with no gene match: 4. In germline, CDR1 is GTSNPN, CDR2 SVGIG (reference sequence). This CDR3 region has 12 residues. CDR3 loop: CAWGGQSYGYTF. CDR3 nucleotides: TGTGCCTGGGGGGGACAGAGCTATGGCTACACCTTC.

The V call is TRBV2, the J call TRBJ1-2, with D unresolved. Germline V gives CDR1 SNHLY, CDR2 FYNNEI. Trimming pared 7 bases from V and 7 bases from J, leaving 10 bases between. The CDR3 is made up of 11 amino acids. This CDR3 is CASTVGFGYTF. In nucleotides, the CDR3 is TGTGCCAGCACGGTCGGGTTTGGCTACACCTTC.

V gene TRBV6-5 combines with J gene TRBJ2-5, with D maybe TRBD1 (5 bases). The V gene lost 5 bases and the J gene lost 2 bases, with 9 bases spanning the gap. CDR1 and CDR2 from the germline V gene are MNHEY and SVGAGI. CDR3 length: 13 amino acids. The CDR3 bases are TGTGCCAGCAGTCCCGACAGTCAAGAGACCCAGTACTTC. Its translation: CASSPDSQETQYF.